Listed below are T cell receptor beta chains from one sample, sequenced in a study of OX40 agonist ivuxolimab in advanced cancers. Profiled with immunoSEQ multiplex PCR; TCRdb holds only in-frame clones, not every one. This table holds about 79,000 clones, 84% found once. The sample in question was CD4+ or CD8+ T cells sorted from blood, obtained in a trial of the OX40 agonist ivuxolimab. The receptor source for this set is an adult with an advanced solid tumor such as melanoma, head and neck, liver or kidney cancer. CDR3s include the opening cysteine and the closing phenylalanine or tryptophan. D genes are given only for firm matches. Clone size is not always given. Where it is, it says once, few, many or a class for expanded clones.

d_gene: TRBD2; v_gene: TRBV7-8; j_gene: TRBJ2-3; abundance: NA; len: 15; CDR3aa: CASSWTSGKGDTQYF; CDR3nt: TGTGCCAGCAGCTGGACTAGCGGGAAAGGAGATACGCAGTATTTT
d_gene: NA; v_gene: TRBV6-5; j_gene: TRBJ1-3; abundance: few; len: 15; CDR3aa: CASSYESGTGNTIYF; CDR3nt: TGTGCCAGCAGTTACGAGAGCGGGACTGGAAACACCATATATTTT
d_gene: NA; v_gene: TRBV7-2; j_gene: TRBJ2-7; abundance: NA; len: 16; CDR3aa: CASSYSDPVGSYEQYF; CDR3nt: TGTGCCAGCAGCTACTCCGACCCAGTAGGGTCTTACGAGCAGTACTTC
d_gene: TRBD2; v_gene: TRBV4-3; j_gene: TRBJ2-5; abundance: NA; len: 16; CDR3aa: CASSPWTSGGQETQYF; CDR3nt: TGCGCCAGCAGCCCGTGGACTAGTGGGGGCCAAGAGACCCAGTACTTC
d_gene: NA; v_gene: TRBV5-1; j_gene: TRBJ2-2; abundance: NA; len: 14; CDR3aa: CASDTGLSTGELFF; CDR3nt: TGCGCCAGCGACACAGGGTTGAGCACCGGGGAGCTGTTTTTT
d_gene: NA; v_gene: TRBV7-3; j_gene: TRBJ2-3; abundance: NA; len: 14; CDR3aa: CASSLGVMADTQYF; CDR3nt: TGTGCCAGCAGCTTGGGGGTAATGGCAGATACGCAGTATTTT
d_gene: TRBD1; v_gene: TRBV6-1; j_gene: TRBJ1-5; abundance: NA; len: 15; CDR3aa: CASSEGTGYNQPQHF; CDR3nt: TGTGCCAGCAGTGAAGGGACAGGGTACAATCAGCCCCAGCATTTT
d_gene: NA; v_gene: TRBV7-9; j_gene: TRBJ1-4; abundance: NA; len: 12; CDR3aa: CASSVGIGKLFF; CDR3nt: TGTGCCAGCAGTGTCGGTATTGGAAAACTGTTTTTT
d_gene: NA; v_gene: TRBV29-1; j_gene: TRBJ1-1; abundance: NA; len: 13; CDR3aa: CSVGGLMNTEAFF; CDR3nt: TGCAGCGTTGGGGGACTGATGAACACTGAAGCTTTCTTT
d_gene: NA; v_gene: TRBV5-4; j_gene: TRBJ2-6; abundance: once; len: 15; CDR3aa: CASRMLDSGANVLTF; CDR3nt: TGTGCCAGCAGAATGCTGGACTCTGGGGCCAACGTCCTGACTTTC
d_gene: NA; v_gene: TRBV5-4; j_gene: TRBJ2-3; abundance: once; len: 15; CDR3aa: CASSSQQSSTDTQYF; CDR3nt: TGTGCCAGCAGCTCGCAGCAATCTAGCACAGATACGCAGTATTTT
d_gene: NA; v_gene: TRBV7-2; j_gene: TRBJ2-5; abundance: NA; len: 15; CDR3aa: CASSSGLGYQETQYF; CDR3nt: TGTGCCAGCAGCTCGGGACTCGGGTACCAAGAGACCCAGTACTTC
d_gene: NA; v_gene: TRBV12-1; j_gene: TRBJ2-6; abundance: once; len: 20; CDR3aa: CASSFGETGTPFSGANVLTF; CDR3nt: TGTGCCAGCAGCTTTGGGGAAACCGGGACACCGTTCTCTGGGGCCAACGTCCTGACTTTC
d_gene: TRBD1; v_gene: TRBV5-5; j_gene: TRBJ2-3; abundance: NA; len: 18; CDR3aa: CASSSGPRQGRSTDTQYF; CDR3nt: TGTGCCAGCAGCTCGGGACCCCGACAGGGACGATCCACAGATACGCAGTATTTT
d_gene: NA; v_gene: TRBV19; j_gene: TRBJ1-2; abundance: NA; len: 15; CDR3aa: CASSILGQLNYGYTF; CDR3nt: TGTGCCAGTAGTATTCTTGGACAGCTTAACTATGGCTACACCTTC
d_gene: NA; v_gene: TRBV18; j_gene: TRBJ2-2; abundance: NA; len: 17; CDR3aa: CASSYRSGASNTGELFF; CDR3nt: TGTGCCAGCTCGTACCGTTCGGGGGCCTCGAACACCGGGGAGCTGTTTTTT
d_gene: NA; v_gene: TRBV18; j_gene: TRBJ1-5; abundance: few; len: 14; CDR3aa: CASSGGGGNQPQHF; CDR3nt: TGTGCCAGCTCCGGGGGAGGGGGCAATCAGCCCCAGCATTTT
d_gene: NA; v_gene: TRBV4-3; j_gene: TRBJ2-1; abundance: NA; len: 14; CDR3aa: CASSHRRGGWEQFF; CDR3nt: TGCGCCAGCAGTCATAGAAGGGGGGGTTGGGAGCAGTTCTTC
d_gene: NA; v_gene: TRBV6-6; j_gene: TRBJ1-5; abundance: NA; len: 13; CDR3aa: CASKAGPNQPQHF; CDR3nt: TGTGCCAGCAAGGCAGGCCCCAATCAGCCCCAGCATTTT
d_gene: NA; v_gene: TRBV6-1; j_gene: TRBJ2-5; abundance: NA; len: 13; CDR3aa: CASSDYEMGEQYF; CDR3nt: TGTGCCAGCAGCGACTACGAGATGGGAGAGCAGTACTTC
d_gene: NA; v_gene: TRBV30; j_gene: TRBJ1-5; abundance: once; len: 13; CDR3aa: CAWTGNSNQPQHF; CDR3nt: TGTGCCTGGACAGGGAATTCCAATCAGCCCCAGCATTTT
d_gene: TRBD1; v_gene: TRBV30; j_gene: TRBJ2-1; abundance: NA; len: 14; CDR3aa: CAWRWTGGTYEQFF; CDR3nt: TGTGCCTGGCGGTGGACAGGGGGAACGTATGAGCAGTTCTTC
d_gene: NA; v_gene: TRBV15; j_gene: TRBJ1-1; abundance: few; len: 15; CDR3aa: CATSSNRAMNTEAFF; CDR3nt: TGTGCCACCAGCAGTAACAGGGCCATGAACACTGAAGCTTTCTTT
d_gene: TRBD1; v_gene: TRBV5-4; j_gene: TRBJ2-7; abundance: NA; len: 15; CDR3aa: CASSRDGTATYEQYF; CDR3nt: TGTGCCAGCAGCCGAGATGGGACAGCCACCTACGAGCAGTACTTC
d_gene: TRBD1; v_gene: TRBV18; j_gene: TRBJ2-7; abundance: NA; len: 14; CDR3aa: CASSRDRVGYEQYF; CDR3nt: TGTGCCAGCTCACGGGACAGGGTAGGCTACGAGCAGTACTTC
d_gene: NA; v_gene: TRBV9; j_gene: TRBJ2-3; abundance: NA; len: 16; CDR3aa: CASRKDPGRGTDTQYF; CDR3nt: TGTGCCAGCAGAAAAGACCCCGGCCGGGGGACAGATACGCAGTATTTT
d_gene: TRBD1; v_gene: TRBV6-5; j_gene: TRBJ1-2; abundance: NA; len: 15; CDR3aa: CASTPRAGGNYGYTF; CDR3nt: TGTGCCAGCACCCCCCGAGCAGGGGGCAACTATGGCTACACCTTC
d_gene: NA; v_gene: TRBV30; j_gene: TRBJ1-1; abundance: NA; len: 13; CDR3aa: CAWSVNGRTEAFF; CDR3nt: TGTGCCTGGAGTGTAAACGGGCGGACTGAAGCTTTCTTT
d_gene: TRBD1; v_gene: TRBV6-5; j_gene: TRBJ1-2; abundance: NA; len: 11; CDR3aa: CASTGGAGYTF; CDR3nt: TGTGCCAGCACAGGGGGCGCGGGCTACACCTTC
d_gene: NA; v_gene: TRBV28; j_gene: TRBJ2-1; abundance: NA; len: 16; CDR3aa: CASSLLGSSSYNEQFF; CDR3nt: TGTGCCAGCAGTTTATTGGGGTCTAGCTCCTACAATGAGCAGTTCTTC
d_gene: TRBD2; v_gene: TRBV9; j_gene: TRBJ2-3; abundance: NA; len: 14; CDR3aa: CASSVRGAGDTQYF; CDR3nt: TGTGCCAGCAGCGTACGGGGAGCGGGGGATACGCAGTATTTT